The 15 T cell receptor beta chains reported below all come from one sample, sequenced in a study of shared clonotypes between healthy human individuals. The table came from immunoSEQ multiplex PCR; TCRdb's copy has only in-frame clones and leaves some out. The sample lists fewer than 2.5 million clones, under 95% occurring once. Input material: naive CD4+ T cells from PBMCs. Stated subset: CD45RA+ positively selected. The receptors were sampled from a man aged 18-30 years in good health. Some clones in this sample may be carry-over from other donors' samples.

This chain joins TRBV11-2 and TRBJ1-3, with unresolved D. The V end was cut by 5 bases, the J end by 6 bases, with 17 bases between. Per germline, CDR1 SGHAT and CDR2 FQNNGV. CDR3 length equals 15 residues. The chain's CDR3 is CASSPRHPMSNTIYF. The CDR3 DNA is TGTGCCAGCAGCCCCCGACACCCTATGTCAAACACCATATATTTT.

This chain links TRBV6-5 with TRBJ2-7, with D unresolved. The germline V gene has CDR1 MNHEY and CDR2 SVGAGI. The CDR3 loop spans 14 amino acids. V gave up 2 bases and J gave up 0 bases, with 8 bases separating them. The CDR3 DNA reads TGTGCCAGCAGTTACCGGGCCTACTCCTACGAGCAGTACTTC. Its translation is CASSYRAYSYEQYF.

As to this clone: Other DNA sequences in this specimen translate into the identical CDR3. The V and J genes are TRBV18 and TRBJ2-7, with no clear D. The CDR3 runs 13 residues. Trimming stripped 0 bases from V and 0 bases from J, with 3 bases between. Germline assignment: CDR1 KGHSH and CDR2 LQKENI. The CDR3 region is CASSPPSSYEQYF. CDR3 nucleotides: TGTGCCAGCTCACCACCCAGCTCCTACGAGCAGTACTTC.

The CDR3 sequence is CASSGTGTGSEGELFF. The CDR3 DNA follows: TGTGCCAGCAGCGGGACCGGGACAGGGAGTGAGGGGGAGCTGTTTTTT. This chain links TRBV5-4 with TRBJ2-2; 9 bases map to TRBD1. With V trimmed by 4 bases and J by 8 bases, 12 bases remained unmatched. Germline CDR1 reads SGHNT; CDR2 reads YYREEE (reference sequence). CDR3 size: 16 residues.

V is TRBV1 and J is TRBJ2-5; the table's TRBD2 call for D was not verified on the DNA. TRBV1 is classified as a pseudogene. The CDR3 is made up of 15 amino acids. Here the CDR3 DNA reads TGCACCAGCAGCCGGCGCCTAGCGGGAGGCGAGACCCAGTACTTC. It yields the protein CTSSRRLAGGETQYF.

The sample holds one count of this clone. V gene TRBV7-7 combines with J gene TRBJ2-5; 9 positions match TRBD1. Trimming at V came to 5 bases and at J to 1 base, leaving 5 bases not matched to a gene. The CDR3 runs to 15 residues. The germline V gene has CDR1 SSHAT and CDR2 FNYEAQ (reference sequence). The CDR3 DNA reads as TGTGCCAGCAGCGGGGGACAGGGCCCCCAAGAGACCCAGTACTTC. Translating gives CASSGGQGPQETQYF.

The CDR3 loop reads CAWERTSGRTQFF. The CDR3 region has the DNA TGTGCCTGGGAACGGACTAGCGGGAGGACACAGTTCTTC. The rearrangement links TRBV30 to TRBJ2-1; 14 bases map to TRBD2. CDR3 length: 13 amino acids. From germline, CDR1 is GTSNPN and CDR2 SVGIG (reference sequence). V shed 5 bases, J shed 13 bases, and the junction held 7 bases outside the gene matches.

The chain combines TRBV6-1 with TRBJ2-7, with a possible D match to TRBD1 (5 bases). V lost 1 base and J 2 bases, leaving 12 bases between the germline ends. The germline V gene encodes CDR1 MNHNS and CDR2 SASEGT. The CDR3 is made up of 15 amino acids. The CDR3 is CASSEDRATAYEQYF. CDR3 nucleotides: TGTGCCAGCAGTGAAGATAGGGCGACAGCCTACGAGCAGTACTTC.

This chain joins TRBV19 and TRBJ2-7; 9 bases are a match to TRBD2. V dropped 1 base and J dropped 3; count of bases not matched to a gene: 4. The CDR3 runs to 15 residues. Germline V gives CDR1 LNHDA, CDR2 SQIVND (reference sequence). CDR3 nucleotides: TGTGCCAGTAGTATAGGGACTAGCGTCCTCTACGAGCAGTACTTC. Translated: CASSIGTSVLYEQYF.

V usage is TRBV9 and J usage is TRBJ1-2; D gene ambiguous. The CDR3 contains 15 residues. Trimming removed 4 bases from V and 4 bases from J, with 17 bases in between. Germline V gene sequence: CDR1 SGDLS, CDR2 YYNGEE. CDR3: CASSPRGQPSYGYTF. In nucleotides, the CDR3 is TGTGCCAGCAGCCCCCGAGGGCAACCAAGCTATGGCTACACCTTC.

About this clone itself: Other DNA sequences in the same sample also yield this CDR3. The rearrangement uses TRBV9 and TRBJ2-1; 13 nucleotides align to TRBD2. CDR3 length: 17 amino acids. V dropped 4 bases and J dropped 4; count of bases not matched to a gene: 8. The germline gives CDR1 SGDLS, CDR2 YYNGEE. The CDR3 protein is CASSPLWTSGGYNEQFF. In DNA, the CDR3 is TGTGCCAGCAGCCCCCTTTGGACTAGCGGGGGTTACAATGAGCAGTTCTTC. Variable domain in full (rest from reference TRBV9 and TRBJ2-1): DSGVTQTPKHLITATGQRVTLRCSPRSGDLSVYWYQQSLDQGLQFLIQYYNGEERAKGNILERFSAQQFPDLHSELNLSSLELGDSALYFCASSPLWTSGGYNEQFFGPGTRLTVL.

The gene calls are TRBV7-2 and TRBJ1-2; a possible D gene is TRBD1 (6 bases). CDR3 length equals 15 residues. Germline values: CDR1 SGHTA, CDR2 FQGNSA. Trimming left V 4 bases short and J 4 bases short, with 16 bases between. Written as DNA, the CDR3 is TGTGCCAGCAGCTCCCAACCGACAGGAGGCTATGGCTACACCTTC. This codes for CASSSQPTGGYGYTF. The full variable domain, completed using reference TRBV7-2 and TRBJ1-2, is GAGVSQSPSNKVTEKGKDVELRCDPISGHTALYWYRQSLGQGLEFLIYFQGNSAPDKSGLPSDRFSAERTGGSVSTLTIQRTQQEDSAVYLCASSSQPTGGYGYTFGSGTRLTVV.

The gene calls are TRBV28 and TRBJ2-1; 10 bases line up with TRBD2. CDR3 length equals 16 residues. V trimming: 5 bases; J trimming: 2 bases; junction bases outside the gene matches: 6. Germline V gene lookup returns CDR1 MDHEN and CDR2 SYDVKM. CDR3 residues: CASSAKTSGAYNEQFF. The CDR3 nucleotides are TGTGCCAGCAGTGCCAAAACTAGCGGGGCCTACAATGAGCAGTTCTTC.

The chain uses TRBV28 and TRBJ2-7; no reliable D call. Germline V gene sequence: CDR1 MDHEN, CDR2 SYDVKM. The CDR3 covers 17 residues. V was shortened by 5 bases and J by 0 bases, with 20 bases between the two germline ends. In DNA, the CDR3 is TGTGCCAGCAGTGAAGGGATCCGACTTCCCCACTCCTACGAGCAGTACTTC. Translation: CASSEGIRLPHSYEQYF.

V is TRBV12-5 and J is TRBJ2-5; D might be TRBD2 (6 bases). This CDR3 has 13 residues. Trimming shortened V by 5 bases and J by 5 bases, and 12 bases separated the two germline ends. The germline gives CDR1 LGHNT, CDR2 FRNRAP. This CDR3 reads CASGTGLSETQYF. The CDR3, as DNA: TGTGCTAGTGGTACAGGACTATCCGAGACCCAGTACTTC.